This T cell receptor beta chain was identified during a study of T cells in Graves' hyperthyroidism and ophthalmopathy. Amplified TCR beta CDR3 regions derived from RNA transcripts. First-round RT-PCR of the TCR CDR3 relied on the HTBI primer set. TCRdb re-analysed the multiplex PCR reads in MiXCR, keeping a single row per CDR3 protein. The table records roughly 500,000 distinct CDR3 sequences, just over 45% of them present only once. This clonotype was counted at least ten times. Its specificity is unknown. Study-level results: Blood held most thyroid clonotypes expanded above 0.001 frequency.

The TCR originated in an adult woman with Graves' disease, either hyperthyroidism or ophthalmopathy (not recorded which). Sequencing was performed on peripheral blood or thyroid tissue (not recorded which).

CDR3 nucleotides: TGTGCCAGTAGTATTTTCGGCAGGGGGCCAACTAATGAAAAACTGTTTTTT. Its translation: CASSIFGRGPTNEKLFF. The rearrangement uses TRBV19 and TRBJ1-4, with 8 positions matching TRBD1. V trimming: 3 bases; J trimming: 0 bases; junction bases outside the gene matches: 6. Germline CDR1 LNHDA, CDR2 SQIVND (reference sequence). CDR3 size: 17 residues.